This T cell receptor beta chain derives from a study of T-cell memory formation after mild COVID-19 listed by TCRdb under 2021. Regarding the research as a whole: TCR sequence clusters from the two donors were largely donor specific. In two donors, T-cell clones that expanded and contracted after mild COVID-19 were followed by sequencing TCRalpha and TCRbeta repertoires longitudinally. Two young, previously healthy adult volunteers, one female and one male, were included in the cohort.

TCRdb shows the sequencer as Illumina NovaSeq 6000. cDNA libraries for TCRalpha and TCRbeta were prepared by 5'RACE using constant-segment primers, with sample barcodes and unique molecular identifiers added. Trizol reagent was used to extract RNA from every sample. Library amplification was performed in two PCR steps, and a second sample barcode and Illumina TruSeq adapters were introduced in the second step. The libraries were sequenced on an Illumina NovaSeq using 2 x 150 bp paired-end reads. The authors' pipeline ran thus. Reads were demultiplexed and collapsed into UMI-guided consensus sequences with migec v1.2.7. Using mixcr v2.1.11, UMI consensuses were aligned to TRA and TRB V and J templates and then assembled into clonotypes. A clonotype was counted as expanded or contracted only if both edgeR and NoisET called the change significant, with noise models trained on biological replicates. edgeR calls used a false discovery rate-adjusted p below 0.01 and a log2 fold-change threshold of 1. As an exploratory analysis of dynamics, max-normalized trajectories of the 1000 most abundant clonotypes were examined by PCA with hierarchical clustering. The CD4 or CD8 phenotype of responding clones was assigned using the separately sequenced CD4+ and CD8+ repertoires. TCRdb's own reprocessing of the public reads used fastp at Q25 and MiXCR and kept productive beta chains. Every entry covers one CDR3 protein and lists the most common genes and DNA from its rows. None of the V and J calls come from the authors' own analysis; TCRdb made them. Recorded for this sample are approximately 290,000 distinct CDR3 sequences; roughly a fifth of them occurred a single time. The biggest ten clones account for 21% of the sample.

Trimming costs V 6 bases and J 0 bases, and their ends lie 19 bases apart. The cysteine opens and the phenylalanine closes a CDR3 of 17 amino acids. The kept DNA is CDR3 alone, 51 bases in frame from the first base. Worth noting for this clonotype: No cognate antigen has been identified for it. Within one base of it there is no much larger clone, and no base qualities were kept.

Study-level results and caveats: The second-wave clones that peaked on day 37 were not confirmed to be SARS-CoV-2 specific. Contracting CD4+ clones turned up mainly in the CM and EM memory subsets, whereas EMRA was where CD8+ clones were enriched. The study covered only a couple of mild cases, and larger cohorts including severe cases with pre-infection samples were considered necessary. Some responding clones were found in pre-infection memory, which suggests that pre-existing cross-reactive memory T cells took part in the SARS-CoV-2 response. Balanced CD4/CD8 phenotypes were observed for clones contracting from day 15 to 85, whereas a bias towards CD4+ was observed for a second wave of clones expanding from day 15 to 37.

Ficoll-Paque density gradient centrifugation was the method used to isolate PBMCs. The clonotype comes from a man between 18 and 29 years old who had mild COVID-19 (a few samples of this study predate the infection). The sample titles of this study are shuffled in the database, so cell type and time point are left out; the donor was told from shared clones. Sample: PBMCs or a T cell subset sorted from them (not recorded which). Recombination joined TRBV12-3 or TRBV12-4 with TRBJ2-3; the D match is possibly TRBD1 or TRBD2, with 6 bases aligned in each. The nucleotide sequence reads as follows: TGTGCCAGCAGCCGCCGAGATGGGGGGCCTAGCACAGATACGCAGTATTTT. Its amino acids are CASSRRDGGPSTDTQYF.